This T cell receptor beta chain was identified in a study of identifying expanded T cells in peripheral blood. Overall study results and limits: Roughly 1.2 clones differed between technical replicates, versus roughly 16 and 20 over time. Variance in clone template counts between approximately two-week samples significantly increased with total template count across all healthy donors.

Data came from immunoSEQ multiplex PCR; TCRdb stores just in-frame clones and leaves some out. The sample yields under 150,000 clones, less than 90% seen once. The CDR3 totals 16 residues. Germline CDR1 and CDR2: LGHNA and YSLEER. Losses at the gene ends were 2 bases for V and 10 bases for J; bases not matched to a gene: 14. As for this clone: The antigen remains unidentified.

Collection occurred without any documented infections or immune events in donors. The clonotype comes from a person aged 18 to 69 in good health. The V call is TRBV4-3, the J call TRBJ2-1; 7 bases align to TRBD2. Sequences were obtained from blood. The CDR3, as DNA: TGCGCCAGCAGCCAATTAACTGGACTAGTGGTGACCGAGCAGTTCTTC. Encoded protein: CASSQLTGLVVTEQFF.